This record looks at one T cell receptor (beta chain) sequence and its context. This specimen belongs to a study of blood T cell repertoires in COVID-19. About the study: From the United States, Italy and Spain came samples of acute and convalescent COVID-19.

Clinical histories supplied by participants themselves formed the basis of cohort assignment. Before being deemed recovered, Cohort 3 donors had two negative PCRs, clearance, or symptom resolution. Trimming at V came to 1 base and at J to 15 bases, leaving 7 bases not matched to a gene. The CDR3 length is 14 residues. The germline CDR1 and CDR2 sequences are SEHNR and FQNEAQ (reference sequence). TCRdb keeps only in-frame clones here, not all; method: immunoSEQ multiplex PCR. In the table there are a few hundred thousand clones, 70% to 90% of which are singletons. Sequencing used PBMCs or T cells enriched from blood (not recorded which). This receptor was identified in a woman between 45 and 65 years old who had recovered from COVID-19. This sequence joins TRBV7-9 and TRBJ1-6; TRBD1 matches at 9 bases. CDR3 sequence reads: CASSLGRGTGHLHF. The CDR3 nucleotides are TGTGCCAGCAGCTTAGGAAGGGGGACAGGGCACCTCCACTTT. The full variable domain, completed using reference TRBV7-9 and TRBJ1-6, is DTGVSQNPRHKITKRGQNVTFRCDPISEHNRLYWYRQTLGQGPEFLTYFQNEAQLEKSRLLSDRFSAERPKGSFSTLEIQRTEQGDSAMYLCASSLGRGTGHLHFGNGTRLTVT.